Below are 14 T cell receptor beta chains sequenced from a single sample in a study of blood T cell repertoires in COVID-19. Sequenced by immunoSEQ multiplex PCR; TCRdb stores in-frame clones only, minus some. The profile shows some 64,000 clones, around 85% of them singletons. Sequencing was performed on peripheral blood. Receptor source: a man in his sixties with acute or convalescent COVID-19.

The rearrangement links TRBV6-5 to TRBJ1-2; tentatively, D is TRBD1 (5 bases). V was shortened by 8 bases and J by 4 bases, with 14 bases between the two germline ends. Germline CDR1 is MNHEY and CDR2 is SVGAGI. The CDR3 covers 13 residues. CDR3 loop: CASRRGTTYGYTF. The CDR3 DNA sequence: TGTGCCAGCCGCCGGGGGACTACCTATGGCTACACCTTC.

The chain couples TRBV4-3 to TRBJ2-3; TRBD2 agrees at 7 bases. The V and J ends lost 1 base and 2 bases, in that order; junction bases with no gene match: 3. Germline values: CDR1 LGHNA, CDR2 YSLEER. The CDR3 has 15 amino acids. CDR3 sequence reads: CASSQGDYITDTQYF. DNA for the CDR3: TGCGCCAGCAGCCAAGGGGACTACATCACAGATACGCAGTATTTT.

The CDR3 here is CASRGVRGRQSYEQYF. CDR3 in DNA: TGTGCCAGCCGCGGTGTTAGGGGGCGACAATCCTACGAGCAGTACTTC. The rearrangement uses TRBV2 and TRBJ2-7, with TRBD1 matching 7 bases. V was pared by 8 bases and J by 1 base, with 14 bases of the junction left unmatched. Per the germline V gene, CDR1 is SNHLY and CDR2 is FYNNEI. The CDR3 consists of 16 residues.

The chain carries TRBV28 and TRBJ1-1; a possible D gene is TRBD1 (5 bases). With 3 bases removed from V and 8 bases from J, the gap between germline ends came to 7 bases. The V gene's germline CDR1 is MDHEN and CDR2 SYDVKM. The CDR3 is made up of 11 amino acids. CDR3: CASSFHREAFF. The DNA of the CDR3 is TGTGCCAGCAGTTTCCACAGGGAAGCTTTCTTT. The full variable domain, in which reference TRBV28 and TRBJ1-1 provide the parts outside the CDR3, is DVKVTQSSRYLVKRTGEKVFLECVQDMDHENMFWYRQDPGLGLRLIYFSYDVKMKEKGDIPEGYSVSREKKERFSLILESASTNQTSMYLCASSFHREAFFGQGTRLTVV.

The rearrangement joins TRBV27 to TRBJ2-1; TRBD2 aligns across 12 bases. Germline CDR1 reads MNHEY; CDR2 reads SMNVEV (reference sequence). With 7 bases clipped from V and 6 bases from J, the junction kept 10 bases outside the gene matches. The CDR3 runs 16 residues. The CDR3 region is CASTLLGLAGRNEQFF. The CDR3 coding sequence is TGTGCCAGCACCCTACTTGGACTAGCGGGGCGCAATGAGCAGTTCTTC.

J is TRBJ1-2 and V is TRBV6-6; 10 bases agree with TRBD1. The CDR3 loop spans 14 amino acids. Trimming cost V 5 bases and J 2 bases; bases outside gene matches: 2. Germline CDR1 is MNHNY and CDR2 is SVGAGI (reference sequence). The CDR3 bases are TGTGCCAGCAGTGGGGGACAGGGGAACTATGGCTACACCTTC. Translating it yields CASSGGQGNYGYTF.

The chain employs TRBV19 and TRBJ2-7; 7 positions agree with TRBD1. V lost 1 base, J lost 3 bases, and 6 bases stayed unmatched. The germline CDR1 and CDR2 sequences are LNHDA and SQIVND (reference sequence). The CDR3 extends over 15 amino acids. The CDR3, as DNA: TGTGCCAGTAGTATAGCTCGACAGGGTAACTACGAGCAGTACTTC. It yields the protein CASSIARQGNYEQYF.

As regards this clone: The junction does not match germline at one end; this may be a read error. The chain uses TRBV2 and TRBJ2-7, with D maybe TRBD2 (7 bases). CDR1 and CDR2 (germline): SNHLY, FYNNEI. The CDR3 is 12 amino acids. CDR3 in amino acids: CASGLGGGTGSF. The CDR3 DNA reads TGTGCCAGCGGACTAGGGGGGGGGACGGGAAGCTTC.

This chain joins TRBV19 and TRBJ2-1; 9 bases line up with TRBD2. The V and J ends lost 5 bases and 3 bases, in that order; junction bases with no gene match: 8. The CDR3 sequence is 16 residues long. Germline V gene data show CDR1 as LNHDA and CDR2 as SQIVND (reference sequence). The CDR3 region has the DNA TGTGCCAGTAGTGCCCCGACTAGCGGACACTACAATGAGCAGTTCTTC. Amino acid sequence: CASSAPTSGHYNEQFF.

The CDR3: CASSSLLAGRYNEQFF. CDR3 DNA sequence: TGTGCCAGCAGTTCCCTCCTAGCGGGAAGGTACAATGAGCAGTTCTTC. The rearrangement uses TRBV6-5 and TRBJ2-1, with 9 bases matching TRBD2. With V trimmed by 4 bases and J by 4 bases, 8 bases remained unmatched. The CDR3 is 16 residues long. CDR1 is MNHEY and CDR2 is SVGAGI in the germline V gene.

The chain couples TRBV30 to TRBJ2-7; maybe TRBD2 (6 bases). Trimming stripped 0 bases from V and 6 bases from J, with 12 bases between. The germline CDR1 and CDR2 sequences are GTSNPN and SVGIG (reference sequence). CDR3 length equals 13 residues. The CDR3 nucleotides are TGTGCCTGGAGTGTAATCTGGGGAGGCGAGCAGTACTTC. Translation gives CAWSVIWGGEQYF.

The J gene is TRBJ2-5, the V gene TRBV18, with D maybe TRBD2 (5 bases). The length of the CDR3 is 15 residues. Trimming pared 3 bases from V and 2 bases from J, leaving 13 bases between. Germline V gene sequence: CDR1 KGHSH, CDR2 LQKENI. The CDR3 nucleotides read TGTGCCAGCTCACCTGAGCTAGCTAGTCAAGAGACCCAGTACTTC. Translating gives CASSPELASQETQYF. Full variable domain (missing parts from reference TRBV18 and TRBJ2-5): NAGVMQNPRHLVRRRGQEARLRCSPMKGHSHVYWYRQLPEEGLKFMVYLQKENIIDESGMPKERFSAEFPKEGPSILRIQQVVRGDSAAYFCASSPELASQETQYFGPGTRLLVL.

V usage is TRBV2 and J usage is TRBJ1-6; TRBD1 is a possible D gene (5 bases). Trimming removed 7 bases from V and 6 bases from J, with 13 bases in between. Germline assignment: CDR1 SNHLY and CDR2 FYNNEI. The CDR3 is 14 amino acids. CDR3 residues: CASTSTATNSPLHF. The CDR3 nucleotides read TGTGCCAGCACCTCGACAGCAACTAATTCACCCCTCCACTTT. The entire variable domain, with the rest obtained from reference TRBV2 and TRBJ1-6, is as follows: EPEVTQTPSHQVTQMGQEVILRCVPISNHLYFYWYRQILGQKVEFLVSFYNNEISEKSEIFDDQFSVERPDGSNFTLKIRSTKLEDSAMYFCASTSTATNSPLHFGNGTRLTVT.

This chain uses TRBV5-6 with TRBJ1-2, with 7 bases identical to TRBD1. This CDR3 is built from 14 residues. Germline V gene data show CDR1 as SGHDT and CDR2 as YYEEEE. With 0 bases clipped from V and 7 bases from J, the junction kept 6 bases outside the gene matches. The CDR3 region is CASSLGGGARGYTF. DNA for the CDR3: TGTGCCAGCAGCTTGGGAGGGGGCGCCCGTGGCTACACCTTC. The complete variable domain, with remaining parts taken from reference TRBV5-6 and TRBJ1-2, reads DAGVTQSPTHLIKTRGQQVTLRCSPKSGHDTVSWYQQALGQGPQFIFQYYEEEERQRGNFPDRFSGHQFPNYSSELNVNALLLGDSALYLCASSLGGGARGYTFGSGTRLTVV.